This TCR beta chain was sequenced for a study of blood T cell repertoires in COVID-19 (dated by TCRdb to 2019 to 2021). Describing the broader study: The collaborator samples originated in the United States, Italy and Spain and spanned the acute and convalescent phases of COVID-19. The prospective study material was composed of cDNA or gDNA derived from T cells, B-cell-depleted T cells, or PBMCs. Subjects who had been exposed to COVID-19, were actively infected with it, or had recovered from it provided the deeply sampled blood TCRbeta repertoires that made up the dataset. The repertoires were released in a freely available public database meant as a resource for research on the immune response to SARS-CoV-2. The samples were drawn from two sources: the first 160 participants of the ongoing ImmuneRACE study, and fewer than 1,500 subjects contributed by 6 global collaborators. Nearly every sample came with metadata listing a de-identified subject ID, COVID-19 status, age in years and sex. Where HLA class I and class II types were available, the types were taken from metadata supplied by the sample provider, not from assay-based typing. General findings and caveats noted by the study authors: Clinical and demographic metadata were provided uncurated, with the amount varying by source and participant.

The CDR3 runs 15 residues from the cysteine to the phenylalanine. Only CDR3 DNA remains: 45 bases, in frame from the first base. V is clipped by 3 bases and J by 5 bases, and the sequence between their germline boundaries is 14 bases long. Sequences LNHDA (CDR1) and SQIVND (CDR2) are obtained from the germline V gene (reference sequence). TCRbeta CDR3 regions were amplified from genomic DNA using the immunoSEQ Assay, a bias-controlled multiplex PCR. In the source study's methods: The number of nucleated cells in each sample was estimated by amplification of reference gene primers within the assay. To quantify the absolute abundance of each unique TCRbeta CDR3 rearrangement, sequence reads were collapsed and filtered. Productive Simpson clonality was computed per sample as the square root of Simpson's diversity index over productive rearrangements. TCRdb retrieved this table from immuneACCESS and kept in-frame rearrangements only. Not all clones are present; in checked studies, unresolved V genes account for under half, and no reason is known for the remainder. That table furnishes V, J and clone size, whereas the DNA furnished D and trimming. Here the sample has some 150,000 clones; 80% to 90% occur a single time. The ten largest make up about 8% of the sample.

One collaborating source in Seattle enrolled patients during active infection and followed them longitudinally through the course of disease. Each collaborating institution followed its own protocols to collect whole blood in K2EDTA tubes. Collaborator samples were shipped for TCRbeta analysis as frozen whole blood, isolated PBMCs, or DNA extracted from either sample type. This clone was detected only once. It lacks a known antigen. One base away there is no much larger clone; base qualities are not given. The sample was peripheral blood. The sequence came from a woman aged 55-70 years with COVID-19, enrolled during active disease. The rearrangement combines TRBV19 with TRBJ2-1, with TRBD1 perhaps the D gene, on 5 matching bases. CDR3 region: CASSMRTTVDNEQFF. Here is the DNA: TGTGCCAGTAGTATGCGGACAACCGTAGACAATGAGCAGTTCTTC.